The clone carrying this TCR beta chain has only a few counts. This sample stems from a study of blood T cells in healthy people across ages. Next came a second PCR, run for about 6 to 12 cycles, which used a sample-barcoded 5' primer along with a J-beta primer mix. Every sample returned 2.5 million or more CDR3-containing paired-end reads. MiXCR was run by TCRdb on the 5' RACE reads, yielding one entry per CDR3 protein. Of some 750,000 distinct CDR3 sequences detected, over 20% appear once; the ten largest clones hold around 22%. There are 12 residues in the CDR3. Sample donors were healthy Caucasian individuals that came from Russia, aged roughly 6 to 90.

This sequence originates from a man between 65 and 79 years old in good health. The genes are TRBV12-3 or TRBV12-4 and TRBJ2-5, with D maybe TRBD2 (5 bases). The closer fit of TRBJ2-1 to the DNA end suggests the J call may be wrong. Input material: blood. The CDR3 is CASTLGAGLQFF. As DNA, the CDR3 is TGTGCCAGCACCTTAGGCGCGGGTCTGCAGTTCTTC.